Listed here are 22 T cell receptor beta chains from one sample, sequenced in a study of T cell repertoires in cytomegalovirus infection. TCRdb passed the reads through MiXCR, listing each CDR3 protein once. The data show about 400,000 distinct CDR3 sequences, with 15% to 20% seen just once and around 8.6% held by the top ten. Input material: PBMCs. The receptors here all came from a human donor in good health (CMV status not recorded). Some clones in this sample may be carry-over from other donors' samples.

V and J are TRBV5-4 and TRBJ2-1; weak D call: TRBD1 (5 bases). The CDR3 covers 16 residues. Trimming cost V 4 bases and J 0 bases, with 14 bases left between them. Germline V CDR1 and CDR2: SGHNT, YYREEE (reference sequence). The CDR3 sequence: CASSKARTLSYNEQFF. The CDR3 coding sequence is TGTGCCAGCAGCAAGGCTAGGACACTCTCCTACAATGAGCAGTTCTTC. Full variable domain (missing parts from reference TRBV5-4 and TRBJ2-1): ETGVTQSPTHLIKTRGQQVTLRCSSQSGHNTVSWYQQALGQGPQFIFQYYREEENGRGNFPPRFSGLQFPNYSSELNVNALELDDSALYLCASSKARTLSYNEQFFGPGTRLTVL.

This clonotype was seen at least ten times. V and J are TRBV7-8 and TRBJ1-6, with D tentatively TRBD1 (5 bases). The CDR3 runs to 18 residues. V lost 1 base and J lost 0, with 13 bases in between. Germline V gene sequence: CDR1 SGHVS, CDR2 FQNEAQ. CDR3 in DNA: TGTGCCAGCAGCTTAGTCGGCGGACATAGCTCCTATAATTCACCCCTCCACTTT. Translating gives CASSLVGGHSSYNSPLHF. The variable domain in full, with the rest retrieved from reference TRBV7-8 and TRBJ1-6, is GAGVSQSPRYKVAKRGQDVALRCDPISGHVSLFWYQQALGQGPEFLTYFQNEAQLDKSGLPSDRFFAERPEGSVSTLKIQRTQQEDSAVYLCASSLVGGHSSYNSPLHFGNGTRLTVT.

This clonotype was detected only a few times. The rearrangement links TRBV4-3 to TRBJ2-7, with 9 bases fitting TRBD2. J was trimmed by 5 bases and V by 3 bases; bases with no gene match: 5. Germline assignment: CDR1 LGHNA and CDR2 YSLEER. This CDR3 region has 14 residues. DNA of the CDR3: TGCGCCAGCAGCCAGGGACTAGCTTCCCACGAGCAGTACTTC. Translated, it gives CASSQGLASHEQYF.

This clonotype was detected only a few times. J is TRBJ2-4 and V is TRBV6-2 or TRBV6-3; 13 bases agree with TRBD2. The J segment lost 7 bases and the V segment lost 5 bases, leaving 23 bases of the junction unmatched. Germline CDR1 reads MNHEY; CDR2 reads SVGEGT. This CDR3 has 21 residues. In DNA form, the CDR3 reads TGTGCCAGCAGTCGACAGGGGGTATATCGGACTAGCGGGAGACCCCCGAACATTCAGTACTTC. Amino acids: CASSRQGVYRTSGRPPNIQYF.

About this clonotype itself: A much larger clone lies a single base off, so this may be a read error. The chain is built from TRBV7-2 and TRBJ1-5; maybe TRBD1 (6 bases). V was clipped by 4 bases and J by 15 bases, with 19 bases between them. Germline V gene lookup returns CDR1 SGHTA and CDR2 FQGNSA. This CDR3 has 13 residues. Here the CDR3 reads CASSSRTDLVSHF. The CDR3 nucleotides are TGTGCCAGCAGCTCCCGGACAGACCTCGTTTCGCATTTT.

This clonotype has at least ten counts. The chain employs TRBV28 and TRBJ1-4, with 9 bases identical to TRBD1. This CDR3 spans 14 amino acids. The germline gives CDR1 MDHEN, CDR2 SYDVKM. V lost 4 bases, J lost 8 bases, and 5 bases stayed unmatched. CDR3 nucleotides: TGTGCCAGCAGTTCCCGGGACAGGGACGAAAAACTGTTTTTT. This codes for CASSSRDRDEKLFF.

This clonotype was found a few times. The CDR3 coding sequence is TGCAGTGCTATGGGTTATGGGCTAGCGGGAGGGCATAGCACAGATACGCAGTATTTT. This encodes CSAMGYGLAGGHSTDTQYF. The chain couples TRBV20-1 to TRBJ2-3; 12 bases agree with TRBD2. V shed 4 bases and J 0 bases; nucleotides not matched to a gene: 14. CDR3 length equals 19 residues. From germline, CDR1 is DFQATT and CDR2 SNEGSKA (reference sequence).

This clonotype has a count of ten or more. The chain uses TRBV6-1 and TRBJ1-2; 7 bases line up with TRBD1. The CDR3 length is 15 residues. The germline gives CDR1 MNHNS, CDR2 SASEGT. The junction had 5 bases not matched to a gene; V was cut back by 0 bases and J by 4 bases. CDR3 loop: CASSEAHRGGYGYTF. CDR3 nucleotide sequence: TGTGCCAGCAGTGAAGCACACAGGGGTGGCTATGGCTACACCTTC.

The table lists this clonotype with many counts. The CDR3 DNA reads TGTGCCAGCAGCCAAAATAAATTAGCTAACTATGGCTACACCTTC. It translates to CASSQNKLANYGYTF. The chain is built from TRBV7-8 and TRBJ1-2; D is unclear. In germline, CDR1 is SGHVS, CDR2 FQNEAQ. The CDR3 covers 15 residues. The V end was cut by 5 bases, the J end by 0 bases, with 13 bases between. Combining the CDR3 with reference TRBV7-8 and TRBJ1-2 gives the whole variable domain GAGVSQSPRYKVAKRGQDVALRCDPISGHVSLFWYQQALGQGPEFLTYFQNEAQLDKSGLPSDRFFAERPEGSVSTLKIQRTQQEDSAVYLCASSQNKLANYGYTFGSGTRLTVV.

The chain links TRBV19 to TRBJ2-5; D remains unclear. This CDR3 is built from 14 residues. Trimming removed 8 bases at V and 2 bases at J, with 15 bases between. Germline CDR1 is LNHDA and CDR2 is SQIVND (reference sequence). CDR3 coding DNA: TGTGCCAGTGCAAAAGACGCGCTACAAGAGACCCAGTACTTC. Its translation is CASAKDALQETQYF. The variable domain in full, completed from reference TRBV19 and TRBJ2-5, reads DGGITQSPKYLFRKEGQNVTLSCEQNLNHDAMYWYRQDPGQGLRLIYYSQIVNDFQKGDIAEGYSVSREKKESFPLTVTSAQKNPTAFYLCASAKDALQETQYFGPGTRLLVL.

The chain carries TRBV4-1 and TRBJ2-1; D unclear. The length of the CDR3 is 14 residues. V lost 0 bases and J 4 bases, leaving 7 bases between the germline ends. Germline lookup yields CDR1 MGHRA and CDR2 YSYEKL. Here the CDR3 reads CASSQEELYNEQFF. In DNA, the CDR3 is TGCGCCAGCAGCCAAGAGGAGTTGTACAATGAGCAGTTCTTC.

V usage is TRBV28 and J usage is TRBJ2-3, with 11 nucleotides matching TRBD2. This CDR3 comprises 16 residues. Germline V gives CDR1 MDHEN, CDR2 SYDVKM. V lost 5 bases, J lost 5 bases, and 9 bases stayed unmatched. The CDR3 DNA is TGTGCCAGCAGTCCCCCGACACTAGCGGGGGTAGATACGCAGTATTTT. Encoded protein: CASSPPTLAGVDTQYF.

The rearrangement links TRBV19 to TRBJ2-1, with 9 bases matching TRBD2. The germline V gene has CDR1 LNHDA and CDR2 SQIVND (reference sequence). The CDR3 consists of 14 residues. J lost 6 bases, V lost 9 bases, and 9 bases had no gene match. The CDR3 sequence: CASAVGGGANEQFF. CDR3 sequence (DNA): TGTGCCAGCGCCGTTGGCGGGGGGGCCAATGAGCAGTTCTTC.

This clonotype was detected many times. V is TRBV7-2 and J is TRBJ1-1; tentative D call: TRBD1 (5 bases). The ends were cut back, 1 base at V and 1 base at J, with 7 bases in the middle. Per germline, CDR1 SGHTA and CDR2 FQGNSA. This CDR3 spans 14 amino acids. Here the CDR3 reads CASSLGGGNTEAFF. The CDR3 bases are TGTGCCAGCAGCTTAGGTGGGGGGAACACTGAAGCTTTCTTT.

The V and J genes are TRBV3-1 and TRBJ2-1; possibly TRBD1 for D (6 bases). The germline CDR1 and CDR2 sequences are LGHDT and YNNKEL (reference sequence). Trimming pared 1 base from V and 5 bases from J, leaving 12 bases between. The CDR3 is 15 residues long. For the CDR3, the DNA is TGTGCCAGCAGCCAAGCAGGGGTTATGAACAATGAGCAGTTCTTC. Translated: CASSQAGVMNNEQFF.

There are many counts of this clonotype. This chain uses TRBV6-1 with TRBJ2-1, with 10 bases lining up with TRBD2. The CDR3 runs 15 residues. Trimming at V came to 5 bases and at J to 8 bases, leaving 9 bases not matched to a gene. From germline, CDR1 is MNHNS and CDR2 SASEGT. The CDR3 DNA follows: TGTGCCAGCAGTTTAGCGGGGGGCGGATCCCATGAGCAGTTCTTC. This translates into CASSLAGGGSHEQFF.

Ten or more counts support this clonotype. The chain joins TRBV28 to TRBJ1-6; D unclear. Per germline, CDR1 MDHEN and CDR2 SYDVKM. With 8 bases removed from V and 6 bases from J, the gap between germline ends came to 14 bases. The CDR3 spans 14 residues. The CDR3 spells CASLSRGINSPLHF. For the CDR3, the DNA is TGTGCCAGCCTGAGTCGAGGGATTAATTCACCCCTCCACTTT.

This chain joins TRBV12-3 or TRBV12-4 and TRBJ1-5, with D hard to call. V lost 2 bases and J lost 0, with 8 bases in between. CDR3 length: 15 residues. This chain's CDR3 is CASSLTVGSNQPQHF. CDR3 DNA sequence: TGTGCCAGCAGTTTAACGGTGGGTAGCAATCAGCCCCAGCATTTT.

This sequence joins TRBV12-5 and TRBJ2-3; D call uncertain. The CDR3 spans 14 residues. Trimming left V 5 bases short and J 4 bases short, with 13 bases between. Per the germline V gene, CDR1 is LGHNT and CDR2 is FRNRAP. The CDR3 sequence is CASGPSEKPDTQYF. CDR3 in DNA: TGTGCTAGTGGTCCCTCGGAGAAGCCAGATACGCAGTATTTT.

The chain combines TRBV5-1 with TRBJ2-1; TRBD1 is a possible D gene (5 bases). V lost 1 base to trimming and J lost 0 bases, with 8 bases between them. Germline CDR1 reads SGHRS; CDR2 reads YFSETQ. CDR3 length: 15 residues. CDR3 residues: CASSLYRSSYNEQFF. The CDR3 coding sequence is TGCGCCAGCAGCTTGTACAGGAGCTCCTACAATGAGCAGTTCTTC.

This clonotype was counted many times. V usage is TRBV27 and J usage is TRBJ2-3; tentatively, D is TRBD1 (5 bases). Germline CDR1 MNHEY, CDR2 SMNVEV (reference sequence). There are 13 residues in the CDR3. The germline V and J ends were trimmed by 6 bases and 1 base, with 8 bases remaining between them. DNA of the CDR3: TGTGCCAGCAGCAAAGGGGGCACAGATACGCAGTATTTT. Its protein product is CASSKGGTDTQYF.

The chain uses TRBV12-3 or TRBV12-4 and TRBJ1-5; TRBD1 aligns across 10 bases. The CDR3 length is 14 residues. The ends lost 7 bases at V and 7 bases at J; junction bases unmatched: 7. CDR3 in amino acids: CASTLGTGEQPQHF. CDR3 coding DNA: TGTGCCAGCACCTTGGGGACAGGGGAACAGCCCCAGCATTTT.